This T cell receptor (beta chain) stems from a study of cytomegalovirus exposure and HLA in healthy donors. General study results and limits: At a 0.05 false discovery rate, a later analysis found 18,000 or so TCR beta sequences to be associated with HLA alleles. Under in vitro conditions, three CMV-associated chains were confirmed as specific for CMV antigens. Rare sequences made up most TCRs, while some public TCRs were found in many donors.

Both 60 Vbeta primers and 13 Jbeta primers went into the PCR. Sequencing was performed with immunoSEQ multiplex PCR; in TCRdb, only in-frame clones are kept and a portion is missing. Of roughly 170,000 clones detected, around 80% appear once; the ten largest clones hold 1% to 1.5%. Remarks on this clone: Antigen specificity is unknown.

V lost 7 bases to trimming and J lost 5 bases; unmatched junction nucleotides: 6. CDR1 and CDR2 (germline): SQVTM, ANQGSEA. The CDR3 totals 13 residues. Specimen: PBMCs. This TCR derives from a girl aged 2-10 years in good health and CMV-seropositive. The J gene is TRBJ2-2, the V gene TRBV29-1; 8 positions match TRBD1. CDR3 residues: CSGRTGITGELFF. The CDR3 nucleotides read TGCAGCGGGCGGACAGGGATAACCGGGGAGCTGTTTTTT.